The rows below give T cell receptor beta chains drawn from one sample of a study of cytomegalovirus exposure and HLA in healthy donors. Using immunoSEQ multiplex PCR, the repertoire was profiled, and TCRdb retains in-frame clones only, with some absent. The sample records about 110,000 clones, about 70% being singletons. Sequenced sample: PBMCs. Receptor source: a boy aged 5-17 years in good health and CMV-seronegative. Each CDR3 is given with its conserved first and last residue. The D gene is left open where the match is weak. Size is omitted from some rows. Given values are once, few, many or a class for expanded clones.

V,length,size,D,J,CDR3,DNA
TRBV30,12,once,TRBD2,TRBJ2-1,CAWREGHNEQFF,TGTGCCTGGCGGGAGGGCCACAATGAGCAGTTCTTC
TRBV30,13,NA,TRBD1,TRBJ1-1,CAWSATGVTEAFF,TGTGCCTGGAGTGCCACAGGGGTCACTGAAGCTTTCTTT
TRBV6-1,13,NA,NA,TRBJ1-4,CASSPGVREKLFF,TGTGCCAGCAGTCCAGGGGTGCGGGAAAAACTGTTTTTT
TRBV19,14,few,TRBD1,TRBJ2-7,CASSRTGGSYEQYF,TGTGCCAGTAGCCGGACAGGGGGCTCCTACGAGCAGTACTTC
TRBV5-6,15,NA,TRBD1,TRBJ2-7,CASSLYRSPGGEQYF,TGTGCCAGCAGCTTGTATCGCTCCCCAGGGGGCGAGCAGTACTTC
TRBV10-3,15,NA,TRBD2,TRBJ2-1,CAITRWREGKNEQFF,TGTGCCATTACCCGATGGCGGGAGGGCAAAAATGAGCAGTTCTTC
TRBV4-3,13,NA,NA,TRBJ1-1,CASSQELGTVAFF,TGCGCCAGCAGCCAAGAACTCGGGACTGTCGCTTTCTTT
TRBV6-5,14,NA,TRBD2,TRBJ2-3,CASGEGRGTDTQYF,TGTGCCAGCGGGGAGGGCCGCGGCACAGATACGCAGTATTTT
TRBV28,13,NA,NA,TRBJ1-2,CASSLNRAYGYTF,TGTGCCAGCAGTTTAAACAGGGCCTATGGCTACACCTTC
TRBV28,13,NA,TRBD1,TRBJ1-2,CASSSQGARGYTF,TGTGCCAGCAGTTCACAGGGGGCTCGGGGCTACACCTTC